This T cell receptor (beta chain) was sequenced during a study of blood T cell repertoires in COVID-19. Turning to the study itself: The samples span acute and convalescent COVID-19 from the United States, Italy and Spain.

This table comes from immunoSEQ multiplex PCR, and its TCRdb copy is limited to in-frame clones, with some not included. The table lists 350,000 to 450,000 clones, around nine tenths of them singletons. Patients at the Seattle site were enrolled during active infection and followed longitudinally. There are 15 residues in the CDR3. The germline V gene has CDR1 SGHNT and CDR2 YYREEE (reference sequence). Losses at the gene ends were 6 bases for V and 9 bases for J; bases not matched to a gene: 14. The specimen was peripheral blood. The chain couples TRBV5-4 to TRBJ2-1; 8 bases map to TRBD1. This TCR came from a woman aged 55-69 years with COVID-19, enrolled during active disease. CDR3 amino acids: CASTWGTGVLSEQFF. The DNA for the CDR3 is TGTGCCAGCACCTGGGGGACAGGCGTACTGAGTGAGCAGTTCTTC.